Presented here are 24 T cell receptor beta chains from one specimen sequenced in a study of blood T cell repertoires in COVID-19. Generated by immunoSEQ multiplex PCR, the TCRdb table keeps only in-frame clones and is missing some. The profile shows some 190,000 clones, 85% to 90% of them singletons. The specimen was peripheral blood. These receptors were obtained from a man aged 18 to 30 with active or convalescent COVID-19.

The rearrangement links TRBV6-5 to TRBJ1-1; 7 bases match TRBD1. The CDR3 has 14 residues. V lost 2 bases to trimming and J lost 1 base; unmatched junction nucleotides: 1. Germline assignment: CDR1 MNHEY and CDR2 SVGAGI. CDR3 bases: TGTGCCAGCAGTTACGACAGGGCGAACACTGAAGCTTTCTTT. Translated: CASSYDRANTEAFF.

The table lists this clone with a few counts. This chain connects TRBV30 to TRBJ1-1, with D tentatively TRBD1 (5 bases). The germline V gene encodes CDR1 GTSNPN and CDR2 SVGIG (reference sequence). This CDR3 has 14 amino acids. Trimming took 3 bases from V and 5 from J, leaving 16 bases between them. CDR3 in DNA: TGTGCCTGGAGAGATAGGGGTCCCGGAACTGAAGCTTTCTTT. Translation: CAWRDRGPGTEAFF.

The rearrangement links TRBV24-1 to TRBJ2-1; no definite D call. Germline V gene data show CDR1 as KGHDR and CDR2 as SFDVKD. The germline V and J ends were trimmed by 0 bases and 3 bases, with 11 bases remaining between them. The length of the CDR3 is 16 residues. DNA of the CDR3: TGTGCCACCAGTGATTTGCGCACAACAAACTACAATGAGCAGTTCTTC. This translates into CATSDLRTTNYNEQFF.

V and J are TRBV5-8 and TRBJ1-1, with 7 bases fitting TRBD1. This CDR3 is 15 amino acids long. Losses at the gene ends were 3 bases for V and 4 bases for J; bases not matched to a gene: 9. Looked up from germline, CDR1 is SGHTS and CDR2 is YDEGEE. The DNA of the CDR3 is TGTGCCAGCAGCTCGAAAACGACAGGGTTCACTGAAGCTTTCTTT. As protein: CASSSKTTGFTEAFF.

This chain connects TRBV30 to TRBJ1-5, with D possibly matching TRBD1 (6 bases). The V and J ends lost 3 bases and 7 bases respectively, with 16 bases between them. CDR1 and CDR2 from the germline V gene are GTSNPN and SVGIG (reference sequence). The CDR3 has 14 amino acids. CDR3 residues: CAWRPKGDLQPQHF. CDR3 nucleotide sequence: TGTGCCTGGAGGCCTAAGGGGGATTTGCAGCCCCAGCATTTT.

This clone is a singleton in its sample. V is TRBV9 and J is TRBJ1-6; possible D gene TRBD1, 6 bases. The CDR3 covers 14 residues. Deletions cut 3 bases from V and 6 bases from J, with 10 bases between. CDR1 and CDR2 (germline): SGDLS, YYNGEE. CDR3 amino acids: CASSGTVTNSPLHF. The CDR3 DNA follows: TGTGCCAGCAGCGGGACAGTTACTAATTCACCCCTCCACTTT.

The genes are TRBV18 and TRBJ1-5; D remains ambiguous. The CDR3 consists of 15 residues. The ends were cut back, 4 bases at V and 3 bases at J, with 13 bases in the middle. Germline assignment: CDR1 KGHSH and CDR2 LQKENI. The CDR3 bases are TGTGCCAGCTCACTAGGGTCGGGAAACAATCAGCCCCAGCATTTT. Amino acid sequence: CASSLGSGNNQPQHF.

The V gene is TRBV3-1 (or the pseudogene TRBV3-2), the J gene TRBJ1-4; D remains unclear. Trimming cost V 0 bases and J 5 bases, with 13 bases left between them. The germline CDR1 and CDR2 sequences are LGHDT and YNNKEL (reference sequence). There are 16 residues in the CDR3. This CDR3 reads CASSQDPAGTNEKLFF. The CDR3 bases are TGTGCCAGCAGCCAAGATCCGGCAGGCACGAATGAAAAACTGTTTTTT.

The chain employs TRBV28 and TRBJ1-3; no reliable D call. Germline V lookup: CDR1 MDHEN, CDR2 SYDVKM. The ends were cut back, 4 bases at V and 0 bases at J, with 13 bases in the middle. The length of the CDR3 is 16 residues. Here the CDR3 reads CASSSGGESSGNTIYF. The CDR3 DNA is TGTGCCAGCAGTTCCGGTGGGGAGAGCTCTGGAAACACCATATATTTT.

V usage is TRBV6-5 and J usage is TRBJ2-5; 10 bases fit TRBD1. The CDR3 spans 14 residues. V lost 5 bases, J lost 5 bases, and 5 bases stayed unmatched. The germline CDR1 and CDR2 sequences are MNHEY and SVGAGI. The CDR3 protein is CASSRQGAHETQYF. The CDR3 DNA sequence: TGTGCCAGCAGTAGACAGGGGGCGCATGAGACCCAGTACTTC.

The V gene is TRBV5-5, the J gene TRBJ2-1; TRBD2 might be the D (6 bases). Trimming shortened V by 3 bases and J by 0 bases, and 16 bases separated the two germline ends. Germline assignment: CDR1 SGHKS and CDR2 YYEKEE (reference sequence). The CDR3 sequence is 17 residues long. This CDR3 reads CASSSPSSVDSYNEQFF. DNA of the CDR3: TGTGCCAGCAGCTCACCTTCTAGCGTCGACTCCTACAATGAGCAGTTCTTC.

Note on this clone: This same CDR3 is encoded by further DNA sequences in the sample. The J gene is TRBJ1-2, the V gene TRBV5-4, with 7 bases aligning to TRBD1. Germline V gives CDR1 SGHNT, CDR2 YYREEE (reference sequence). CDR3 length: 14 residues. V lost 1 base and J lost 4; bases outside the gene matches: 4. The CDR3 protein is CASSLTGTAYGYTF. The CDR3 DNA is TGTGCCAGCAGCTTGACCGGGACAGCCTATGGCTACACCTTC.

CDR3 DNA sequence: TGTGCCAGTAGTTTAAGGGAGTTCAATTCACCCCTCCACTTT. Amino acids: CASSLREFNSPLHF. The rearrangement links TRBV19 to TRBJ1-6; D gene unclear. This CDR3 contains 14 residues. The ends were cut back, 5 bases at V and 7 bases at J, with 12 bases in the middle. Germline V gives CDR1 LNHDA, CDR2 SQIVND (reference sequence).

The chain is built from TRBV7-6 and TRBJ2-1, with 11 nucleotides matching TRBD2. With V trimmed by 1 base and J by 1 base, 3 bases remained unmatched. Germline loops: CDR1 SGHVS, CDR2 FNYEAQ. CDR3 size: 17 residues. Written as DNA, the CDR3 is TGTGCCAGCAGCTTAGTGATAGCGGGAGGGTCCTACAATGAGCAGTTCTTC. Encoded protein: CASSLVIAGGSYNEQFF.

The CDR3 nucleotides are TGTGCCAGCAGCTCGGACAGGACCTTTGGCTACACCTTC. Its protein is CASSSDRTFGYTF. This chain uses TRBV5-5 with TRBJ1-2; TRBD1 matches 7 bases. V lost 3 bases, J lost 7 bases, and 6 bases stayed unmatched. Per the germline V gene, CDR1 is SGHKS and CDR2 is YYEKEE (reference sequence). The CDR3 runs 13 residues.

The chain uses TRBV10-3 and TRBJ2-5, with 10 nucleotides matching TRBD2. CDR3 length: 15 residues. With V trimmed by 4 bases and J by 5 bases, 7 bases remained unmatched. The germline gives CDR1 ENHRY, CDR2 SYGVKD. The CDR3 spells CAISVSLAGGETQYF. The CDR3, as DNA: TGTGCCATCAGTGTGTCATTAGCGGGAGGCGAGACCCAGTACTTC.

The chain has TRBV27 and TRBJ1-6, with TRBD1 identical over 7 bases. J gave up 6 bases and V 5 bases, and 4 bases lay outside the gene matches. This CDR3 region has 14 residues. Germline lookup yields CDR1 MNHEY and CDR2 SMNVEV (reference sequence). This CDR3 reads CASSKDRANSPLHF. CDR3 nucleotides: TGTGCCAGCAGTAAAGACAGGGCTAATTCACCCCTCCACTTT.

This clone was counted a single time. The V call is TRBV4-1, the J call TRBJ1-3, with TRBD1 identical over 7 bases. CDR1 is MGHRA and CDR2 is YSYEKL in the germline V gene. With 4 bases clipped from V and 0 bases from J, the junction kept 9 bases outside the gene matches. The CDR3 extends over 17 amino acids. In DNA form, the CDR3 reads TGCGCCAGCAGCCCCACCGACAGGGCGAACTCTGGAAACACCATATATTTT. It yields the protein CASSPTDRANSGNTIYF.

The chain joins TRBV7-2 to TRBJ2-5; the D gene is possibly TRBD1 (5 bases). This CDR3 has 15 amino acids. Trimming cost V 2 bases and J 4 bases, with 14 bases left between them. CDR1 is SGHTA, CDR2 FQGNSA, per germline. CDR3 nucleotides: TGTGCCAGCAGCTTATTAGGGAAGGGGTTAGAGACCCAGTACTTC. Translation gives CASSLLGKGLETQYF.

The chain joins TRBV19 to TRBJ1-2; 11 nucleotides align to TRBD1. CDR1 and CDR2 from the germline V gene are LNHDA and SQIVND (reference sequence). V was clipped by 3 bases and J by 8 bases; unmatched bases: 5. The CDR3 spans 14 residues. CDR3: CASSIGQGARGYTF. As DNA, the CDR3 is TGTGCCAGTAGTATCGGACAGGGGGCGCGCGGCTACACCTTC.

The V and J genes are TRBV19 and TRBJ2-6; weak D call: TRBD2 (5 bases). Germline V CDR1 and CDR2: LNHDA, SQIVND (reference sequence). The CDR3 length is 16 residues. V lost 5 bases and J 0 bases, leaving 11 bases between the germline ends. CDR3 residues: CASSVRRGSGANVLTF. The CDR3 DNA follows: TGTGCCAGTAGTGTCCGACGGGGCTCTGGGGCCAACGTCCTGACTTTC.

The genes are TRBV5-4 and TRBJ2-3; 9 nucleotides align to TRBD1. Germline lookup yields CDR1 SGHNT and CDR2 YYREEE (reference sequence). The length of the CDR3 is 16 residues. J gave up 3 bases and V 4 bases, and 9 bases lay outside the gene matches. The CDR3 region has the DNA TGTGCCAGCAGCCGAGGCCCGGGACAGGGAACAGATACGCAGTATTTT. It specifies CASSRGPGQGTDTQYF.

The chain is built from TRBV18 and TRBJ1-1; TRBD1 aligns across 7 bases. CDR3 length: 14 residues. The junction had 5 bases not matched to a gene; V was cut back by 6 bases and J by 1 base. The V gene's germline CDR1 is KGHSH and CDR2 LQKENI. CDR3 in amino acids: CASSQNRGNTEAFF. The CDR3 region has the DNA TGTGCCAGCTCGCAAAACAGGGGGAACACTGAAGCTTTCTTT. Complete variable domain (other parts from reference TRBV18 and TRBJ1-1): NAGVMQNPRHLVRRRGQEARLRCSPMKGHSHVYWYRQLPEEGLKFMVYLQKENIIDESGMPKERFSAEFPKEGPSILRIQQVVRGDSAAYFCASSQNRGNTEAFFGQGTRLTVV.

V usage is TRBV6-1 and J usage is TRBJ1-4; D unresolved. V lost 2 bases and J lost 7, with 11 bases in between. CDR1 and CDR2 from the germline V gene are MNHNS and SASEGT. This CDR3 is 14 amino acids long. CDR3 bases: TGTGCCAGCAGTGAACTGCGGCGCGGTGAAAAACTGTTTTTT. This translates into CASSELRRGEKLFF.